This TCR beta chain was captured in a study of blood T cell repertoires in COVID-19. Across the study: Samples of COVID-19 (acute and convalescent) were obtained from the United States, Italy and Spain. Sources were T cells, B-cell-depleted T cells, or PBMCs; the material itself was cDNA or gDNA.

Seattle's enrolled individuals joined amid active infection and were then monitored longitudinally. As processed by the authors: Amplification of reference gene primers was used by the study to estimate nucleated cell counts. Sequencing used immunoSEQ multiplex PCR; TCRdb keeps in-frame clones, though not all of them. V, J and clone size are those of that table, while D and trimming were read from the DNA. The data show fewer than 300,000 clones, 75% to 90% seen once. The CDR3 covers 16 residues. The junction had 6 bases not matched to a gene; V was cut back by 5 bases and J by 7 bases. Germline CDR1 is SGHTA and CDR2 is FQGNSA.

V gene TRBV7-2 combines with J gene TRBJ2-1; TRBD2 matches at 15 bases. This sequence originates from a woman aged 50 to 65 with COVID-19, enrolled during active disease. The sample comprised peripheral blood. The CDR3 nucleotides are TGTGCCAGCAGCGCCTCTGGGACTAGCGGGAGGAATGAGCAGTTCTTC. Its translation: CASSASGTSGRNEQFF.